This is a list of T cell receptor beta chains from one sample in a study of shared clonotypes between healthy human individuals. Data came from immunoSEQ multiplex PCR; TCRdb stores just in-frame clones and leaves some out. The table shows about 2.5 million clones, with 85% to 95% occurring only once. Material: naive CD4+ T cells from PBMCs. The source of these receptors is a man aged 18 to 29 in good health. Some clones in this sample may be carry-over from other donors' samples. Both conserved end residues are part of each CDR3. The order of the fields is V gene, J gene, CDR3 protein.

>TRBV9|TRBJ2-1
CASSVVLAGLNEQFF
>TRBV7-6|TRBJ1-1
CASSLVAAENTEAFF
>TRBV4-1|TRBJ1-5
CASSQEDRAFLPQHF
>TRBV7-9|TRBJ1-5
CASSLTGIGQPQHF
>TRBV7-9|TRBJ2-3
CASSSPRGTGPTDTQYF
>TRBV11-2|TRBJ2-2
CASSLLGGFTGELFF
>TRBV27|TRBJ2-3
CASSFSLPTDTQYF
>TRBV6-5|TRBJ2-2
CASSIRPSGELFF
>TRBV14|TRBJ1-4
CASSSRQGRGVLFF
>TRBV27|TRBJ1-5
CATDRVRNQPQHF
>TRBV9|TRBJ2-5
CASSLGTSGQETQYF
>TRBV27|TRBJ1-2
CASSRGPHYGYTF
>TRBV12-5|TRBJ2-1
CARIISDMWRDIYNEQFF
>TRBV4-3|TRBJ2-3
CASSQDGSTHTDTQYF
>TRBV9|TRBJ1-2
CASSVDRGAYGYTF
>TRBV4-1|TRBJ2-7
CASSQVITGAWLEQYF
>TRBV19|TRBJ2-2
CASSTGLAGGLIGELFF
>TRBV9|TRBJ1-1
CASSVGQGANTEAFF
>TRBV6-5|TRBJ1-6
CASSYEGAYNSPLHF
>TRBV6-6|TRBJ2-3
CASSGTSGSFGQYF
>TRBV5-4|TRBJ1-2
CASSLGRQGANYGYTF
>TRBV29-1|TRBJ1-2
CSVAVGRGNGYTF
>TRBV7-9|TRBJ2-2
CASSRSEGTGELFF
>TRBV18|TRBJ1-1
CASSPPWGQGYTEAFF
>TRBV9|TRBJ1-1
CASSVDGTGATEAFF
>TRBV19|TRBJ2-1
CASRLAGGPSEQFF
>TRBV2|TRBJ2-5
CASELDYQETQYF
>TRBV15|TRBJ1-2
CATSHRDIRGYTF
>TRBV7-9|TRBJ1-2
CASSLGQSYGYTF
>TRBV5-4|TRBJ2-7
CASSPSGGHIHEQYF
>TRBV18|TRBJ1-4
CASSPERTEEKLFF
>TRBV2|TRBJ2-3
CASSGSFDTDTQYF
>TRBV2|TRBJ2-7
CASSELSGRDEQYF
>TRBV28|TRBJ2-1
CASSLNPGLAGGEQFF
>TRBV2|TRBJ2-7
CASSDWRDGNEQYF